One sample yielded the 29 T cell receptor beta chains listed below, sequenced in a study of regulatory T cells in long-lasting Graves disease. Arm-PCR of CDR3 regions with iRepertoire HTBI primers generated TCR beta libraries. Each CDR3 protein gets one entry after TCRdb re-called the multiplex PCR reads with MiXCR. The sample holds approximately 400,000 distinct CDR3 sequences, about 15% seen once. Time point: newly diagnosed GD, antithyroid drugs for less than 3 months. PBMCs provided the RNA from which the TCR library was made. This sample was shared with a second study, whose subject was T cells in Graves' hyperthyroidism and ophthalmopathy.

This specimen was peripheral blood mononuclear cells (PBMCs), taken at new diagnosis, from a patient treated with antithyroid drugs. The receptors here all came from a woman under 40 with Graves disease.

This clonotype has more than one count but fewer than ten. The chain joins TRBV29-1 to TRBJ2-7; the D call may be TRBD1 or TRBD2 (5 bases each). The V gene's germline CDR1 is SQVTM and CDR2 ANQGSEA. V was cut by 2 bases and J by 2 bases, with 7 bases left in between. The CDR3 loop spans 12 amino acids. The CDR3 protein is CSVERGPYEQYF. In DNA, the CDR3 is TGCAGCGTTGAACGGGGCCCCTACGAGCAGTACTTC.

Ten or more counts support this clonotype. The chain joins TRBV2 to TRBJ2-3; D not resolved. CDR1 and CDR2 (germline): SNHLY, FYNNEI. This CDR3 comprises 12 residues. V lost 5 bases and J lost 5, with 8 bases in between. CDR3 protein: CASSYAGDTQYF. CDR3 in DNA: TGTGCCAGCAGTTACGCTGGAGATACGCAGTATTTT.

The chain recombines TRBV6-5 with TRBJ2-7, with D uncertain. Trimming left V 4 bases short and J 5 bases short, with 15 bases between. The germline V gene has CDR1 MNHEY and CDR2 SVGAGI. The length of the CDR3 is 14 residues. The CDR3, as DNA: TGTGCCAGCAGTTTCCTCCTGGGCAGTAACGAGCAGTACTTC. As protein: CASSFLLGSNEQYF.

As DNA, the CDR3 is TGTGCCAGCAGCTTTGCTAGCGGAGGGTACCAAGAGACCCAGTACTTC. Its protein is CASSFASGGYQETQYF. The chain couples TRBV5-6 to TRBJ2-5, with 7 bases fitting TRBD2. J was trimmed by 0 bases and V by 2 bases; bases with no gene match: 7. The CDR3 has 16 amino acids. Germline V CDR1 and CDR2: SGHDT, YYEEEE.

A remark on this clonotype: Given a much more abundant clone one base away, this may be a read error. V is TRBV28 and J is TRBJ2-7; possibly TRBD2 for D (6 bases). Looked up from germline, CDR1 is MDHEN and CDR2 is SYDVKM. The CDR3 is 15 amino acids. The V and J ends lost 6 bases and 2 bases respectively, with 17 bases between them. CDR3 loop: CASSPLAISPYEQYF. The CDR3 DNA reads as TGTGCCAGCAGCCCACTAGCTATTAGCCCCTACGAGCAGTACTTC.

In this sample, this clonotype turned up many times. The chain carries TRBV6-1 and TRBJ1-4, with 8 bases identical to TRBD1. In germline, CDR1 is MNHNS, CDR2 SASEGT. There are 14 residues in the CDR3. The trim removed 5 bases at V and 5 bases at J, leaving 4 bases unmatched. The CDR3, as DNA: TGTGCCAGCAGTCACGGACAGGGAAATGAAAAACTGTTTTTT. Amino acids: CASSHGQGNEKLFF.

Many counts were recorded for this clonotype. The gene calls are TRBV2 and TRBJ2-3; D perhaps matches TRBD2 (6 bases). V lost 5 bases to trimming and J lost 0 bases, with 9 bases between them. CDR1 is SNHLY and CDR2 is FYNNEI in the germline V gene. This CDR3 spans 14 amino acids. For the CDR3, the DNA is TGTGCCAGCAGTTTCGCGGGAAGCACAGATACGCAGTATTTT. Translation gives CASSFAGSTDTQYF.

This clonotype was seen many times. The J gene is TRBJ1-1, the V gene TRBV30; 10 bases line up with TRBD1. The germline V gene has CDR1 GTSNPN and CDR2 SVGIG (reference sequence). There are 13 residues in the CDR3. The trim removed 5 bases at V and 1 base at J, leaving 1 base unmatched. DNA of the CDR3: TGTGCCTGGGGACAGGGGGGGAACACTGAAGCTTTCTTT. This gives the protein CAWGQGGNTEAFF.

This clonotype was detected many times. The chain couples TRBV4-1 to TRBJ1-1, with TRBD1 matching over 9 bases. V lost 5 bases to trimming and J lost 5 bases; unmatched junction nucleotides: 6. Germline lookup yields CDR1 MGHRA and CDR2 YSYEKL. This CDR3 comprises 14 residues. The CDR3 sequence: CASSVKTGGTEAFF. The CDR3, as DNA: TGCGCCAGCAGCGTAAAGACAGGGGGTACTGAAGCTTTCTTT.

This clonotype was recorded at least ten times. The V gene is TRBV12-3 or TRBV12-4, the J gene TRBJ2-1; 8 nucleotides match TRBD2. The trim removed 4 bases at V and 9 bases at J, leaving 17 bases unmatched. CDR3 size: 17 residues. CDR3 nucleotide sequence: TGTGCCAGCAGTTACTATCGGGGGGGGGGCCCGGGCAGTGAGCAGTTCTTC. Translating it yields CASSYYRGGGPGSEQFF.

This clonotype was recorded many times. The genes are TRBV7-2 and TRBJ1-1, with 10 bases lining up with TRBD1. CDR3 length equals 17 residues. CDR1 and CDR2 from the germline V gene are SGHTA and FQGNSA. Losses at the gene ends were 1 base for V and 4 bases for J; bases not matched to a gene: 9. The CDR3 region is CASSLGQGALVRTEAFF. The CDR3 DNA reads TGTGCCAGCAGCTTAGGACAGGGGGCCTTAGTCCGCACTGAAGCTTTCTTT.

There are a few counts of this clonotype. The V call is TRBV28, the J call TRBJ1-2; no definite D call. The CDR3 length is 12 residues. Germline-derived CDR1 and CDR2 are MDHEN and SYDVKM. Trimming took 5 bases from V and 12 from J, leaving 16 bases between them. The CDR3 coding sequence is TGTGCCAGCAGTCCCCGAAGGTTCGGGAACACCTTC. This sequence encodes CASSPRRFGNTF.

This clonotype was counted only a few times. The chain employs TRBV24-1 and TRBJ2-3; 7 nucleotides line up with TRBD1. V shed 3 bases, J shed 5 bases, and the junction held 4 bases outside the gene matches. The CDR3 runs 14 residues. Germline CDR1 KGHDR, CDR2 SFDVKD. The CDR3 DNA reads TGTGCCACCAGTGATGGACAGGCTCAAGATACGCAGTATTTT. Residues: CATSDGQAQDTQYF.

This rearrangement joins TRBV12-3 or TRBV12-4 to TRBJ2-7; no firm D call. CDR3 size: 14 residues. V lost 3 bases and J 4 bases, leaving 13 bases between the germline ends. The CDR3 DNA reads TGTGCCAGCAGTTTTGGGCCTGTCTATTACGAGCAGTACTTC. This encodes CASSFGPVYYEQYF.

This rearrangement joins TRBV5-1 to TRBJ2-2; tentative D call: TRBD2 (5 bases). Germline V lookup: CDR1 SGHRS, CDR2 YFSETQ. The CDR3 is 14 amino acids. V lost 0 bases and J 8 bases, leaving 11 bases between the germline ends. The CDR3 region is CASSLDGDGGELFF. In DNA form, the CDR3 reads TGCGCCAGCAGCTTGGACGGGGATGGAGGGGAGCTGTTTTTT.

Turning to this clonotype: It may be a read error: a sequence one base away is much more abundant. The chain recombines TRBV6-2 or TRBV6-3 with TRBJ2-1; TRBD2 agrees at 7 bases. The germline V gene has CDR1 MNHEY and CDR2 SVGEGT. The V and J ends lost 7 bases and 0 bases, in that order; junction bases with no gene match: 9. This CDR3 has 16 residues. In DNA, the CDR3 is TGTGCCAGCACCGAAAGCGGGGTCAGCTCCTACAATGAGCAGTTCTTC. Amino acid sequence: CASTESGVSSYNEQFF.

This clonotype was found many times. The chain couples TRBV20-1 to TRBJ2-3; D call uncertain. Germline V gene lookup returns CDR1 DFQATT and CDR2 SNEGSKA (reference sequence). The CDR3 length is 11 residues. The V gene lost 3 bases and the J gene lost 6 bases, with 7 bases spanning the gap. CDR3 protein: CSASVVDTQYF. The DNA of the CDR3 is TGCAGTGCTAGTGTTGTGGATACGCAGTATTTT.

Comment on this clonotype: Given a far larger clone just one base away, this is likely a sequencing read error. The rearrangement joins TRBV2 to TRBJ2-5; 12 bases map to TRBD2. CDR3 length: 14 residues. Germline trimming cut 5 bases from V and 11 bases from J; bases unmatched to any gene: 9. Germline assignment: CDR1 SNHLY and CDR2 FYNNEI. CDR3 in DNA: TGTGCCAGCAGTCCTAGCGGGAGGGGCTATGAGCAGTACTTC. Translating it yields CASSPSGRGYEQYF.

Remarks on this clonotype: One base away lies a much larger clone, so this may be a sequencing read error. This sequence joins TRBV27 and TRBJ1-2; tentative D call: TRBD1 (6 bases). CDR3 length: 16 amino acids. Germline values: CDR1 MNHEY, CDR2 SMNVEV (reference sequence). Trimming pared 2 bases from V and 2 bases from J, leaving 15 bases between. The CDR3 coding sequence is TGTGCCAGCAGTTTAGAGGGGTCAGGGGCCAACTATGGCTACACCTTC. Residues: CASSLEGSGANYGYTF.

This clonotype was counted many times. This chain joins TRBV24-1 and TRBJ2-1, with 8 nucleotides matching TRBD2. The CDR3 is 17 residues long. Germline lookup yields CDR1 KGHDR and CDR2 SFDVKD. Unmatched junction bases numbered 13, after V lost 9 bases and J lost 1 base. The CDR3 DNA sequence: TGTGCCACCGGGAGGGGCAGCGGGAGCCCTTCCTACAATGAGCAGTTCTTC. This encodes CATGRGSGSPSYNEQFF.

The table lists this clonotype with a count of one. One end of the junction does not line up with germline, which may come from a read error. The chain joins TRBV6-9 to TRBJ2-2; 7 bases agree with TRBD2. This CDR3 comprises 15 residues. CDR1 and CDR2 from the germline V gene are MNHGY and SVAAGI. In nucleotides, the CDR3 is TGCGCCAGCAGTGATGGCGGGAGCGGTACCGGGGAGCTGTTTTTT. As protein: CASSDGGSGTGELFF.

This chain joins TRBV9 and TRBJ2-7; TRBD2 matches at 12 bases. This CDR3 has 13 residues. Germline V gene sequence: CDR1 SGDLS, CDR2 YYNGEE. The V segment lost 0 bases and the J segment 12 bases; nucleotides outside the gene matches: 4. The CDR3 spells CASSVGLAGDVYF. In DNA form, the CDR3 reads TGTGCCAGCAGCGTAGGACTAGCGGGAGATGTGTACTTC.

This clonotype was picked up many times. The chain uses TRBV30 and TRBJ1-1; 7 bases match TRBD1. J was trimmed by 6 bases and V by 5 bases; bases with no gene match: 9. This CDR3 spans 13 amino acids. Germline CDR1 GTSNPN, CDR2 SVGIG (reference sequence). CDR3 in amino acids: CAWEGRDRAEAFF. The CDR3 bases are TGTGCCTGGGAGGGGAGGGACAGAGCTGAAGCTTTCTTT.

Details on this clonotype: The junction shows a germline mismatch at one end, possibly a read error. This rearrangement joins TRBV5-4 to TRBJ2-7; the D gene is possibly TRBD1 (6 bases). The CDR3 covers 13 residues. Germline V lookup: CDR1 SGHNT, CDR2 YYREEE (reference sequence). CDR3 protein: CAGSLQGTYEQYF. CDR3 sequence (DNA): TGTGCCGGCAGCTTGCAGGGGACCTACGAGCAGTACTTC.

V and J are TRBV9 and TRBJ2-3; D tentatively reads TRBD1 or TRBD2 (6 bases each). The V end lost 7 bases, the J end lost 1 base, and 16 bases lay between the germline ends. The CDR3 totals 15 residues. Germline CDR1 and CDR2: SGDLS and YYNGEE. Here the CDR3 DNA reads TGTGCCAGCGGAAGGGGGGAGTTCGGCACAGATACGCAGTATTTT. It is translated as CASGRGEFGTDTQYF.

This clonotype was counted ten times or more. The V call is TRBV28, the J call TRBJ2-5, with TRBD1 matching 10 bases. The germline gives CDR1 MDHEN, CDR2 SYDVKM. The CDR3 loop spans 15 amino acids. Trimming took 4 bases from V and 5 from J; bases not matched to a gene: 7. DNA for the CDR3: TGTGCCAGCAGTTCCGCCGGGACAGGGGTTGAGACCCAGTACTTC. It translates to CASSSAGTGVETQYF.

The chain is built from TRBV20-1 and TRBJ1-5; TRBD1 aligns across 10 bases. The V gene's germline CDR1 is DFQATT and CDR2 SNEGSKA (reference sequence). V lost 3 bases and J lost 0; bases outside the gene matches: 8. The CDR3 loop spans 17 amino acids. CDR3: CSARDRGETYSNQPQHF. In nucleotides, the CDR3 is TGCAGTGCTAGGGACAGGGGGGAGACCTATAGCAATCAGCCCCAGCATTTT.

The sample holds many counts of this clonotype. Here the CDR3 DNA reads TGTGCCTGGAGTGTAAGCGGCTCCTACGAGCAGTACTTC. It translates to CAWSVSGSYEQYF. The chain has TRBV30 and TRBJ2-7, with a tentative D call TRBD2 (5 bases). Trimming stripped 0 bases from V and 0 bases from J, with 6 bases between. The CDR3 length is 13 residues. Germline V gene lookup returns CDR1 GTSNPN and CDR2 SVGIG (reference sequence).

The chain carries TRBV5-1 and TRBJ2-7; either TRBD1 or TRBD2 may supply D (5 bases each). The V gene lost 1 base and the J gene lost 2 bases, with 16 bases spanning the gap. Germline CDR1 and CDR2: SGHRS and YFSETQ. CDR3 length equals 16 residues. As DNA, the CDR3 is TGCGCCAGCAGCTTGAGTGGGACCAGGTCCCCCTACGAGCAGTACTTC. The encoded protein is CASSLSGTRSPYEQYF.